The subject of this entry is one T cell receptor beta chain. The sample belongs to a study of shared clonotypes between healthy human individuals. TCRdb's copy holds only in-frame clones and misses some; the assay was immunoSEQ multiplex PCR. The table has about 680,000 clones, approximately 90% seen once. The trim removed 2 bases at V and 2 bases at J, leaving 6 bases unmatched. CDR1 is SGHRS, CDR2 YFSETQ, per germline. This CDR3 comprises 16 residues. The naive CD8 subset, CD45RO-negative cells positively selected for CCR7, excluded terminally differentiated effector memory CD45RA+ cells. This chain uses TRBV5-1 with TRBJ2-3; 9 nucleotides match TRBD2. The TCR sequence derives from a man younger than 40 in good health. The specimen was naive CD8+ T cells sorted from blood. The DNA of the CDR3 is TGCGCCAGCAGCTTAGGGACTAGCAGATTCACAGATACGCAGTATTTT. Amino acids: CASSLGTSRFTDTQYF.